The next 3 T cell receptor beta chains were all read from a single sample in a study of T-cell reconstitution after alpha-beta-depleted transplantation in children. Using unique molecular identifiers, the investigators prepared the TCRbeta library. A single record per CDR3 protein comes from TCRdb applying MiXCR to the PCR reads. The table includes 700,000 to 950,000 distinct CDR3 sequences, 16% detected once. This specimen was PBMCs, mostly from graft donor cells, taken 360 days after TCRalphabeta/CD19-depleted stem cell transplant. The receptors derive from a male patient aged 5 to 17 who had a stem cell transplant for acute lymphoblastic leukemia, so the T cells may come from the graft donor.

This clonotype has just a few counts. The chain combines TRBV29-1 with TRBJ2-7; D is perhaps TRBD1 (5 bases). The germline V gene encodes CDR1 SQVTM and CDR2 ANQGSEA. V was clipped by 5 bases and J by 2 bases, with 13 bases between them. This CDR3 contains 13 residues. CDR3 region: CSVRTTETYEQYF. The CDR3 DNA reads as TGCAGCGTTAGAACGACAGAGACCTACGAGCAGTACTTC.

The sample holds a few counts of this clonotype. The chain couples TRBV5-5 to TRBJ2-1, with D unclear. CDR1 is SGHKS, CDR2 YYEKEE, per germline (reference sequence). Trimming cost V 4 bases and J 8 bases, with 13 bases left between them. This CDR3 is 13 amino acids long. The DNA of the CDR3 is TGTGCCAGCAGCGACTGGCCCGTCGATGAGCAGTTCTTC. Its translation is CASSDWPVDEQFF. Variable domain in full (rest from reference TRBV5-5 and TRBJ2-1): DAGVTQSPTHLIKTRGQQVTLRCSPISGHKSVSWYQQVLGQGPQFIFQYYEKEERGRGNFPDRFSARQFPNYSSELNVNALLLGDSALYLCASSDWPVDEQFFGPGTRLTVL.

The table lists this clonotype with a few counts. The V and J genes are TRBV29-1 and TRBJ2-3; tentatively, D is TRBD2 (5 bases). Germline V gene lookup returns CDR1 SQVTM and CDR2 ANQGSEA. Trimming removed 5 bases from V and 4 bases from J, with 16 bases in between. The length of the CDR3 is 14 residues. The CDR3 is CSVYGVLEPDTQYF. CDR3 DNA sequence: TGCAGCGTTTACGGGGTTCTGGAACCAGATACGCAGTATTTT.